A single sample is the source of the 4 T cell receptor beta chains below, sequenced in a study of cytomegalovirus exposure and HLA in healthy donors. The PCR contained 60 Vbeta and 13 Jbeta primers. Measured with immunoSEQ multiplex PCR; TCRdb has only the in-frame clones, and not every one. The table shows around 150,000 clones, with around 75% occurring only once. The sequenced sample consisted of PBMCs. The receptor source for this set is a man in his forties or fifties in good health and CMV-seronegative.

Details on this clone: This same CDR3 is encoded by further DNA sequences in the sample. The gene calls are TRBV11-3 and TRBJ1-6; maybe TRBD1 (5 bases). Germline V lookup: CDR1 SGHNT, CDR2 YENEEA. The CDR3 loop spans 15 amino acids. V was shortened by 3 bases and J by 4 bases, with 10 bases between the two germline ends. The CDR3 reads CASSLGQGYNSPLHF. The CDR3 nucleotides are TGTGCCAGCAGCTTGGGGCAGGGTTATAATTCACCCCTCCACTTT.

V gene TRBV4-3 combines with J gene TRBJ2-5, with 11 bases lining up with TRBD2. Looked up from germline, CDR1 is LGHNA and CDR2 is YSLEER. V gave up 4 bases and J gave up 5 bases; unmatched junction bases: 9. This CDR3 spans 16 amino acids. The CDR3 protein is CASSPELAGGKETQYF. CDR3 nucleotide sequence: TGCGCCAGCAGCCCCGAGTTAGCGGGAGGGAAGGAGACCCAGTACTTC.

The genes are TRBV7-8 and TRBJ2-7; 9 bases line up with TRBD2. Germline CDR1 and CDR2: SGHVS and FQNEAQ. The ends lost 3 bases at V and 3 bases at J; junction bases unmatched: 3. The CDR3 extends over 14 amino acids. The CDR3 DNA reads TGTGCCAGCAGCTTGGGACTAGCCAACTACGAGCAGTACTTC. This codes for CASSLGLANYEQYF.

The CDR3 DNA sequence: TGCGCCAGCAGCGCCCAGGGGGCTAACTCTGGAAACACCATATATTTT. Translation gives CASSAQGANSGNTIYF. The chain carries TRBV5-1 and TRBJ1-3; 8 bases line up with TRBD1. The CDR3 sequence is 16 residues long. V dropped 4 bases and J dropped 0; count of bases not matched to a gene: 6. Germline V gene data show CDR1 as SGHRS and CDR2 as YFSETQ.